What follows describes a single T cell receptor (beta chain). Its binding antigen is unknown. A much larger clone lies a single base off, so this may be a read error. The instrument was an Illumina HiSeq 2000. Multiplex PCR amplification was used to build the TCR beta chain libraries. The amplified TCR beta chain products were analyzed by high-throughput sequencing. TCRdb trimmed the raw reads at Q25, called clones with MiXCR and kept productive beta chains. One record per CDR3 amino acid sequence lists the most common genes and DNA. Recorded for this sample are under 350,000 distinct CDR3 sequences; around 31% of them occurred a single time. The leading ten clones occupy under 1.2% of the sample. CDR1 is given as SGDLS and CDR2 as YYNGEE, both from the germline V gene. From its cysteine to its phenylalanine, the CDR3 spans 15 amino acids. The read is trimmed to its CDR3 DNA, 45 bases read in frame from base 1.

The data belong to a study of breast tumors, draining lymph nodes, adjacent tissues listed by TCRdb under 2016. The study in broad terms: In breast cancer patients, the study compared the TCR beta repertoires of tumor, adjacent nontumor tissue and axillary lymph nodes. In human breast cancer, the study set out to evaluate how tumor, surrounding tissue and draining lymph node repertoires relate to one another and whether T cells may move between these sites.

Lymph node samples came from the axillary draining lymph nodes of breast cancer patients. The paper's findings and limits, for the study overall: The data were considered consistent with the idea that most tumor T cells come from the lymph node and then expand in tumor tissue. The conclusion that tumor T cells originate in lymph nodes was framed as consistent with a hypothesis rather than directly demonstrated. Tumor T-cell repertoires showed less diversity than lymph node repertoires and more diversity than nontumor tissue repertoires, and tumor T-cell repertoires showed preferential V and J gene usage. The similarity between tumor and nontumor tissue repertoires was significantly greater in luminal-like breast cancer than in basal-like breast cancer.

The sequence links TRBV9 to TRBJ1-2, with 7 bases matching TRBD1. Sequencing was performed on axillary lymph node tissue. The receptor comes from a female donor with breast cancer. Some clones in this sample may be carry-over from other donors' samples. Here is the DNA: TGTGCCAGCAGCGATACCAGGGGGTTTAGCTATGGCTCCACCTTC. It translates as CASSDTRGFSYGSTF.